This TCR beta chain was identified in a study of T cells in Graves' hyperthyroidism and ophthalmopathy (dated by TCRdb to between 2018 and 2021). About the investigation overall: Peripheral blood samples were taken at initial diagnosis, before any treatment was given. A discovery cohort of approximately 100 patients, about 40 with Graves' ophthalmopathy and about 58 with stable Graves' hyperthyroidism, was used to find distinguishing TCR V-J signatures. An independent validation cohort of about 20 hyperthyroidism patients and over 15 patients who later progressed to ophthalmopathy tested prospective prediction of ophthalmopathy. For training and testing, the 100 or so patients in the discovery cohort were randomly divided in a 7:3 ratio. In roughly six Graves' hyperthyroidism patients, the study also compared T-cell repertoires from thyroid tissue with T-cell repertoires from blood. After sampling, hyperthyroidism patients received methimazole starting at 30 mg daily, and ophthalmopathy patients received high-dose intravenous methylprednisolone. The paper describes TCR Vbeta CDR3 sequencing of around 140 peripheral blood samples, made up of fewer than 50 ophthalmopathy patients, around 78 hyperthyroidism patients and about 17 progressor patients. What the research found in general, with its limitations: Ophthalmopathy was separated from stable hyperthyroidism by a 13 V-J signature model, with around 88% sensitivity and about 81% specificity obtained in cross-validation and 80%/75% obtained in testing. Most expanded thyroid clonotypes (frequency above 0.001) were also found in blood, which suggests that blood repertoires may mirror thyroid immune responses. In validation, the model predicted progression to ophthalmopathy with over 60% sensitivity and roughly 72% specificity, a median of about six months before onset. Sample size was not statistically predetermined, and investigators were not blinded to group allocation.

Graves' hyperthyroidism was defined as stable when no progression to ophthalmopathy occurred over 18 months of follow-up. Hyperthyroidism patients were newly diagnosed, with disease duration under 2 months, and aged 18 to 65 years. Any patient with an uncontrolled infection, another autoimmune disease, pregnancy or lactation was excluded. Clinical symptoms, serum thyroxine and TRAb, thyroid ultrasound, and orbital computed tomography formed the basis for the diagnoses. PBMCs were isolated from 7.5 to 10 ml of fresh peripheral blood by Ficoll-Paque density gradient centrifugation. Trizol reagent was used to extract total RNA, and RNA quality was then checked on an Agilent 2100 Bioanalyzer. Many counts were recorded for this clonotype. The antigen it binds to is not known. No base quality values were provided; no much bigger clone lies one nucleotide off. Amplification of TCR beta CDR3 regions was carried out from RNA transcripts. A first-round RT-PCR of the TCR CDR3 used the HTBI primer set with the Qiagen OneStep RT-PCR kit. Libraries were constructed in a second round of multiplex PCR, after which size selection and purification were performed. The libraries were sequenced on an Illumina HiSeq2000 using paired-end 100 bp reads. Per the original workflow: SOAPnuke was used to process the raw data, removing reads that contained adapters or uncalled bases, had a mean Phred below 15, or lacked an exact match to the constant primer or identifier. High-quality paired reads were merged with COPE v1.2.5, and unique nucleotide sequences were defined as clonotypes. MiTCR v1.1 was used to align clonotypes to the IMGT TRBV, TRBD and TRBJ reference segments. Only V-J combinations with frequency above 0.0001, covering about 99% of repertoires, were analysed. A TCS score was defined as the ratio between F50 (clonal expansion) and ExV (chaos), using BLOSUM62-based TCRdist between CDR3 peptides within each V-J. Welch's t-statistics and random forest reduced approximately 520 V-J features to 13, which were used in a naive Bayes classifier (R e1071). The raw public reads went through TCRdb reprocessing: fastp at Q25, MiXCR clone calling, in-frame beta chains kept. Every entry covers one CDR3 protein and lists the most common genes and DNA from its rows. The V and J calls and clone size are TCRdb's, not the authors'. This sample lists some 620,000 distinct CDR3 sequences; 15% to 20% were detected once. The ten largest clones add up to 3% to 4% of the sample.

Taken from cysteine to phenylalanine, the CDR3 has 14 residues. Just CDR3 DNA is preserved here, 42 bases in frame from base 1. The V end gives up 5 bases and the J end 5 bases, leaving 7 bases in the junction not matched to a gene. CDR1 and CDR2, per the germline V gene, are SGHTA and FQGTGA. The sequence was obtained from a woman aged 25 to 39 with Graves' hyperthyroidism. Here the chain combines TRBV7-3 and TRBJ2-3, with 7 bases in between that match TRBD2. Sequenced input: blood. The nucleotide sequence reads TGTGCCAGCAGCCGAGGAGGACTAGGAGATACGCAGTATTTT. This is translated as CASSRGGLGDTQYF. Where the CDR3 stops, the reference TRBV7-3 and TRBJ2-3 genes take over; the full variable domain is GAGVSQTPSNKVTEKGKYVELRCDPISGHTALYWYRQSLGQGPEFLIYFQGTGAADDSGLPNDRFFAVRPEGSVSTLKIQRTERGDSAVYLCASSRGGLGDTQYFGPGTRLTVL.